Sequencing of this T cell receptor beta chain was carried out in a study of PD-L1 blockade in urothelial cancer. Documented time point: pretreatment peripheral blood. The method was immunoSEQ multiplex PCR; TCRdb's version includes in-frame clones alone and lacks a portion of them. Here the sample spans some 71,000 clones, around 86% being singletons. V was pared by 2 bases and J by 4 bases, with 6 bases of the junction left unmatched. Germline CDR1 SEHNR, CDR2 FQNEAQ (reference sequence). CDR3 length equals 16 residues. The rearrangement joins TRBV7-9 to TRBJ2-1, with 9 bases lining up with TRBD1. The sequence came from a man aged 55 to 69 with urothelial cancer. The starting material was PBMCs, obtained around atezolizumab (anti-PD-L1) treatment. CDR3 sequence: CASSLFGTGSYNEQFF. The CDR3 DNA reads as TGTGCCAGCAGCTTATTTGGGACAGGGTCGTACAATGAGCAGTTCTTC.